This T cell receptor beta chain was retrieved from a study of cytomegalovirus exposure and HLA in healthy donors (dated by TCRdb to the late 2010s). Regarding the complete study: In an earlier analysis of under 600 of the donors, roughly 300 Gb of sequence data and 95 million to 130 million unique TCR beta sequences from about 179 million T cells were reported. An early release that covered several hundred HLA-typed donors contained approximately 300 gigabases of sequencing data and approximately 85 million unique TCR sequences. Among the roughly 410 genotyped donors, approximately 76% belonged to the genetic ancestry cluster associated with self-reported Caucasian donors. The aim of the study was to test whether cataloging public T cell receptors could identify signatures of past pathogen exposure. The study used immunosequencing to profile the T cell repertoires of several hundred subjects and linked those repertoires to cytomegalovirus serostatus. Besides the first cohort of around 700 subjects, a separate validation cohort made up of around 120 different subjects was used. To predict cytomegalovirus infection status, the study brought together high-throughput TCR immunosequencing, statistical association of individual TCRs with disease status, and machine learning. A later analysis re-analyzed previously published TCR beta repertoires from 650 to 800 donors and added high-resolution HLA genotyping to study TCR occurrence patterns. Rather than drawing on any new phenotypic data, the later analysis identified candidate immune exposures from TCR beta sequences and the way those sequences occurred across donors. In an earlier analysis of roughly 580 of the donors, high-throughput TCR beta sequencing was used to judge whether each TCR beta V gene segment behaved as functional or pseudogenic. Donor age, sex, ethnicity and CMV serostatus were compiled together with the repertoire data. In a later genetic analysis, genome-wide SNP genotypes for about 55% of the roughly 700 donors were used, and that subset was treated as a discovery cohort. Every repertoire in the discovery cohort had been generated on one and the same sequencing platform. HLA typing included class I and class II loci at four-digit resolution. The number of donors typed differed by locus, with 629-630 for A, B, C, DRB1 and DQB1, 522 for DQA1, nearly 610 for DPA1, and approximately 470 for DPB1. About 5 DR-DQ haplotypes were handled as single units for association and clustering, since linkage in the cohort was strong. Among 398 genotyped donors of the cohort, an average of roughly 230,000 unique TCR beta nucleotide sequences was sequenced per donor, of which 15% to 20% were non-productive. The full study reports these points: In this cohort, only TCR beta chains were sequenced, and detectable features were limited by the absence of alpha or paired-chain data. At a false discovery rate of 0.05, a later analysis linked approximately 18,000 TCR beta sequences to specific HLA alleles. Most CMV-associated TCR beta chains appeared to be HLA-restricted in a later analysis, and the HLA associations seemed to be driven largely by CMV exposure. A cluster of highly shared sequence variants was judged likely to be a technical artifact of the sequencing pipeline. Because counts were too low, seventeen rarely observed V segments, including chromosome 9 orphons, were excluded from the earlier analysis of 587 of the donors. Assigning TCR associations to individual alleles was difficult when HLA alleles, especially DR and DQ, strongly co-occurred. In a later analysis, TCR association rates were found to vary across HLA loci, with the most associated TCRs seen for DRB1 alleles and the fewest for HLA-C alleles. Because some donors lacked HLA typing at each locus, the association tests relied only on the typed subset. A later analysis found that HLA-associated TCR beta chains were more clonally expanded and had lower generation probabilities than equally common non-associated chains. A few of the identified cytomegalovirus-associated TCR beta chains were confirmed in vitro to be specific for cytomegalovirus antigens. A further reported finding was that TCR beta sequences accurately predicted the HLA-A and HLA-B alleles for most subjects in the first cohort. In a later analysis, several top co-occurrence clusters were reported to appear linked to parvovirus B19, influenza, CMV and Epstein-Barr virus. The study gave a list of some 150 TCR beta chains associated with cytomegalovirus. Presence/absence analyses assumed roughly uniform sequencing depth across donors, an assumption that may not hold. The classifier was reported to diagnose cytomegalovirus status with high specificity and sensitivity in both the original cohort and the validation cohort. A later genetic analysis associated a missense DCLRE1C variant with V-gene and J-gene trimming of TCR beta chains, and an independent cohort replicated the association. Linkage disequilibrium might explain the correlated functional status among segregating V segments, but an unknown experimental factor could not be ruled out. According to a later genetic analysis, donors in an Asian-associated ancestry cluster had fewer N-insertions in productive TCRs than the approximately 630-donor mean. An earlier analysis of approximately 540 of the donors showed that most TCR beta V segments appeared in productive rearrangements either about 87% or about 30% of the time, which broadly matched IMGT annotations. For the cohort, immune exposure information was limited to CMV serostatus. Most TCR sequences were seen in very few donors, while some public TCRs were found in many individuals. The authors suggested that the approach could potentially be extended to other disease states and immunological phenotypes.

In total, approximately 610 healthy bone marrow donors made up the cohort. All cohort members were sampled while nominally healthy, although unrecorded immune exposures were likely present. The donor tested CMV seronegative and was one of the 352 seronegative cohort members. Every donor gave a peripheral blood sample, and the peripheral blood mononuclear cells from that sample were used for TCR beta sequencing. The Qiagen DNeasy Blood Extraction Kit was used to extract genomic DNA from the blood cell samples. Receptors were amplified or captured by the immunoSEQ multiplex PCR assay. For the multiplex PCR, a mixture combining 60 forward primers for TCR Vbeta segments and 13 reverse primers for TCR Jbeta segments was used. A multiplex PCR assay on genomic DNA amplified the CDR3 region of rearranged TCR beta genes. On the Illumina HiSeq System, the amplified TCR beta libraries were sequenced as 87-base-pair reads. In the original analysis: Across the 500 to 700 repertoires, a later analysis counted some 80 million unique TCR beta chains, roughly 11 million of which were shared by at least two donors. Raw reads were error-corrected and collapsed into unique sequences by a nearest-neighbor algorithm in which closely related sequences were merged to remove PCR and sequencing errors. V, D and J gene segments were assigned by aligning CDR3 sequences to IMGT reference sequences. For a sequence to be retained, a match of at least six nucleotides to both a V gene segment and a J gene segment was required. A rearrangement counted as productive if the CDR3 had no stop codons and remained in frame with V and J, and every other rearrangement counted as non-productive. Following IMGT convention, CDR3 was defined as the stretch from the second conserved V-encoded cysteine to the conserved J-encoded phenylalanine. The earlier analysis of 450 to 750 of the donors excluded any sequence lacking an unambiguous match to a single V gene segment. In an earlier analysis of roughly 600 of the donors, a V segment was called functional when productive rearrangements were above 56.7%, and segregating when the standard deviation between donors exceeded 5%. A statistical classification framework was developed to diagnose cytomegalovirus status using the catalog of TCR beta chain sequences. A later analysis assigned V and J genes by comparing TCR nucleotide sequences with IMGT/GENE-DB human TR gene sequences. Using the TCRdist pipeline, a later analysis assigned CDR3 sequences along with most-parsimonious VDJ recombination scenarios. In a later analysis, every TCR beta chain was defined by the combination of its CDR3 amino acid sequence and its V-gene family, and reads without a unique V-gene family were dropped. To address suspected cross-contamination and a sequencing artifact, a later analysis removed approximately 600 highly shared, low-generation-probability nucleotide sequences. For each public chain, a later analysis derived a clonal expansion index from normalized ranks of inferred template counts within each repertoire. A later analysis computed generation probabilities with a VDJ recombination model fitted to out-of-frame rearrangements, and checked the results against IGoR. In a later analysis, hypergeometric tests were used to score TCR-TCR, TCR-HLA and TCR-CMV co-occurrence, with a repertoire-size bias correction applied to TCR pairs. False discovery rates were estimated in a later analysis by permuting HLA or CMV assignments 20 times. In a later analysis, co-occurring TCRs were grouped using DBSCAN, with TCRdist sequence similarity added in when clustering inside HLA-allele-positive subsets. Repertoires with fewer than 30,000 or more than 120,000 public chains were left out of co-occurrence clustering, as were five repertoires with anomalous nucleotide sharing. TCRdb limited this immuneACCESS table to in-frame rearrangements with V and J called. A share of clones is missing; checked studies link under half to unresolved V genes, and the rest is unexplained. The V and J calls and clone size are taken from that table; D and trimming were inferred from the DNA. This sample comprises a few hundred thousand clones, about 80% of them detected only once. The ten most abundant clones make up 2.5% to 3.5% of the sample.

Note on this clone: Its antigen has not been determined. It has no much larger one-base neighbor in the sample; base qualities were not kept.

The clonotype originates from a woman aged 25-40 years in good health and CMV-seronegative. The sequencing sample was made of PBMCs.

The sequenced DNA: TGCGCCAGCAGCCTCACTCCTCAGGGAACCAGGTACGAGCAGTACTTC. Translated, it reads CASSLTPQGTRYEQYF. This sequence uses TRBV5-1 and TRBJ2-7; the D region possibly corresponds to TRBD1 (5 bases align). From the cysteine through the phenylalanine, the CDR3 covers 16 amino acids. CDR3 DNA only is kept here, 48 bases in frame from base 1. The V end loses 4 bases and the J end loses 4 bases, and a stretch of 21 bases separates them. CDR1 SGHRS and CDR2 YFSETQ were looked up in the germline V gene.